One and the same sample provided the 15 T cell receptor beta chains below, sequenced in a study of shared T cell receptors in the human thymus. The table came from immunoSEQ multiplex PCR; TCRdb's copy has only in-frame clones and leaves some out. The data contain more than 550,000 clones, around 87% of them seen just once; the ten biggest clones take up 0.0094%. This sample also appeared in a second study, on human thymus T cells.

Sequences were obtained from thymocytes. The receptors stem from a boy in the first two years of life with a congenital heart defect.

The chain recombines TRBV18 with TRBJ2-3, with 10 bases that match TRBD2. In germline, CDR1 is KGHSH, CDR2 LQKENI. The CDR3 consists of 16 residues. V was pared by 3 bases and J by 6 bases, with 9 bases of the junction left unmatched. CDR3 DNA sequence: TGTGCCAGCTCACCGAGAGGACTAGCGGAGGGGGATACGCAGTATTTT. This encodes CASSPRGLAEGDTQYF.

This clone was seen more than once but under ten times. The same CDR3 arises from other DNA sequences in this sample as well. The V and J genes are TRBV20-1 and TRBJ1-4; D is unresolved. The V end lost 0 bases, the J end lost 7 bases, and 3 bases lay between the germline ends. Germline CDR1 DFQATT, CDR2 SNEGSKA (reference sequence). The CDR3 sequence is 11 residues long. The CDR3 spells CSARDGEKLFF. The DNA for the CDR3 is TGCAGTGCTAGAGACGGTGAAAAACTGTTTTTT.

The CDR3, as DNA: TGTGCCAGCAGCGGTACAGGGGGGAACACCATATATTTT. Translating it yields CASSGTGGNTIYF. The V and J genes are TRBV5-5 and TRBJ1-3, with TRBD1 identical over 8 bases. The germline CDR1 and CDR2 sequences are SGHKS and YYEKEE (reference sequence). This CDR3 is 13 amino acids long. The V segment lost 4 bases and the J segment 7 bases; nucleotides outside the gene matches: 4.

The chain is built from TRBV4-1 and TRBJ2-3; TRBD1 agrees at 9 bases. The V gene end was trimmed by 1 base and the J gene end by 0 bases; junction bases not matched to a gene: 20. CDR3 length: 22 residues. Germline V gene lookup returns CDR1 MGHRA and CDR2 YSYEKL. This CDR3 reads CASSQGHPPGQGVNCSTDTQYF. For the CDR3, the DNA is TGCGCCAGCAGCCAAGGACACCCCCCGGGACAGGGAGTTAATTGCAGCACAGATACGCAGTATTTT.

V gene TRBV6-1 combines with J gene TRBJ2-7; D is unresolved. Per the germline V gene, CDR1 is MNHNS and CDR2 is SASEGT. The CDR3 is made up of 11 amino acids. With 7 bases removed from V and 1 base from J, the gap between germline ends came to 5 bases. The CDR3 sequence: CASTLSYEQYF. The CDR3 DNA is TGTGCCAGCACCCTGTCCTACGAGCAGTACTTC.

The genes are TRBV19 and TRBJ1-2; D perhaps matches TRBD1 (6 bases). Germline assignment: CDR1 LNHDA and CDR2 SQIVND (reference sequence). The CDR3 covers 13 residues. V lost 6 bases and J 2 bases, leaving 10 bases between the germline ends. In nucleotides, the CDR3 is TGTGCCAGTAGCCCCACAGGGAACTATGGCTACACCTTC. This codes for CASSPTGNYGYTF.

The V gene is TRBV30, the J gene TRBJ2-7; a possible D gene is TRBD2 (5 bases). The CDR3 consists of 14 residues. Germline loops: CDR1 GTSNPN, CDR2 SVGIG (reference sequence). The V end was cut by 0 bases, the J end by 2 bases, with 11 bases between. CDR3 DNA: TGTGCCTGGAGTGTACGGGGAATCACCTACGAGCAGTACTTC. Its translation: CAWSVRGITYEQYF.

This clone was detected only a few times. The rearrangement joins TRBV5-4 to TRBJ1-1, with TRBD1 matching 9 bases. The junction had 6 bases not matched to a gene; V was cut back by 4 bases and J by 2 bases. Looked up from germline, CDR1 is SGHNT and CDR2 is YYREEE (reference sequence). This CDR3 is 15 amino acids long. The CDR3 is CASSPHRGRNTEAFF. The CDR3 bases are TGTGCCAGCAGCCCTCACAGGGGGCGTAACACTGAAGCTTTCTTT.

The rearrangement links TRBV6-6 to TRBJ1-6; possible D gene TRBD1, 6 bases. The germline gives CDR1 MNHNY, CDR2 SVGAGI (reference sequence). The V gene lost 0 bases and the J gene lost 4 bases, with 7 bases spanning the gap. The CDR3 covers 15 residues. DNA for the CDR3: TGTGCCAGCAGTTACTCACAGGGATATAATTCACCCCTCCACTTT. Amino acid sequence: CASSYSQGYNSPLHF.

The rearrangement uses TRBV5-1 and TRBJ2-2; D is uncertain. The V gene lost 4 bases and the J gene lost 8 bases, with 24 bases spanning the gap. The CDR3 is 17 amino acids. Germline CDR1 reads SGHRS; CDR2 reads YFSETQ. The CDR3 loop reads CASSLSRPSRTEGELFF. CDR3 DNA sequence: TGCGCCAGCAGCCTATCCCGACCATCTAGAACCGAGGGGGAGCTGTTTTTT.

V and J are TRBV15 and TRBJ1-5; TRBD1 matches at 8 bases. This CDR3 is built from 15 residues. The V and J ends lost 8 bases and 7 bases, in that order; junction bases with no gene match: 13. Looked up from germline, CDR1 is LNHNV and CDR2 is YYDKDF (reference sequence). The CDR3 loop is CATAGQGGFGQPQHF. CDR3 coding DNA: TGTGCCACCGCTGGACAGGGCGGATTTGGCCAGCCCCAGCATTTT.

The chain carries TRBV9 and TRBJ2-5, with D possibly matching TRBD1 (6 bases). In germline, CDR1 is SGDLS, CDR2 YYNGEE. The CDR3 covers 17 residues. V was pared by 0 bases and J by 3 bases, with 18 bases between. The CDR3 DNA reads as TGTGCCAGCAGCGTAGTCTGGGTGTGGGACACTGAAGAGACCCAGTACTTC. Translation gives CASSVVWVWDTEETQYF.

The chain joins TRBV5-4 to TRBJ1-6; 8 bases agree with TRBD1. Germline lookup yields CDR1 SGHNT and CDR2 YYREEE (reference sequence). V lost 4 bases and J lost 7; bases outside the gene matches: 7. The CDR3 totals 15 residues. CDR3 in DNA: TGTGCCAGCAGCCAAAGCCGGGACAGGAATTCACCCCTCCACTTT. Translation: CASSQSRDRNSPLHF.

The CDR3 bases are TGTGCCAGTACTACGGGGGAACACTATGGCTACACCTTC. Amino acids: CASTTGEHYGYTF. This rearrangement joins TRBV19 to TRBJ1-2, with D perhaps matching TRBD1 (5 bases). The CDR3 is made up of 13 amino acids. Germline V gene lookup returns CDR1 LNHDA and CDR2 SQIVND (reference sequence). Trimming left V 7 bases short and J 3 bases short, with 12 bases between. The complete variable domain, with remaining parts taken from reference TRBV19 and TRBJ1-2, reads DGGITQSPKYLFRKEGQNVTLSCEQNLNHDAMYWYRQDPGQGLRLIYYSQIVNDFQKGDIAEGYSVSREKKESFPLTVTSAQKNPTAFYLCASTTGEHYGYTFGSGTRLTVV.

The J gene is TRBJ2-7, the V gene TRBV6-1, with D perhaps matching TRBD1 (6 bases). The V end was cut by 11 bases, the J end by 3 bases, with 20 bases between. Germline lookup yields CDR1 MNHNS and CDR2 SASEGT. This CDR3 region has 14 residues. The CDR3 reads CASRRGTNIYEQYF. CDR3 nucleotide sequence: TGTGCCTCTCGTAGGGGGACGAATATCTACGAGCAGTACTTC.